Sequencing of this T cell receptor beta chain was carried out in a study of regulatory T cells in long-lasting Graves disease. V dropped 1 base and J dropped 6; count of bases not matched to a gene: 7. Germline values: CDR1 SGHAT, CDR2 FQNNGV. The CDR3 covers 16 residues. General observations from the study: TCR diversity in persistent Graves' patients was below that of newly diagnosed ones. Persistent disease was characterized by preferential usage of TRBV28, TRBJ1-2 and TRBJ2-5.

This clonotype was seen repeatedly, ten times or more. Its antigen is still unknown. TCR beta libraries were built with iRepertoire HTBI primers and Arm-PCR of CDR3 regions. Each CDR3 protein gets one entry after TCRdb re-called the multiplex PCR reads with MiXCR. Here the sample spans 550,000 or so distinct CDR3 sequences, 12% being singletons. Specified time point: newly diagnosed GD, antithyroid drugs for less than 3 months. The authors made the TCR library using RNA they extracted from PBMCs. The same sample was also studied in work on T cells in Graves' hyperthyroidism and ophthalmopathy. That report adds: Hyperthyroidism patients were newly diagnosed, had disease duration under 2 months, and were aged 18 to 65 years. Clinical symptoms, serum thyroxine, TRAb, thyroid ultrasound and orbital computed tomography informed diagnoses.

The TCR sequence derives from a woman in her 30s with Graves disease. The material was peripheral blood mononuclear cells (PBMCs), obtained at new diagnosis, from a patient treated with antithyroid drugs. The V gene is TRBV11-2, the J gene TRBJ2-7, with TRBD2 matching 12 bases. The DNA of the CDR3 is TGTGCCAGCAGCTTAGGACTAGCGGGAGCAGGGAGCGAGCAGTACTTC. Protein product: CASSLGLAGAGSEQYF.